This TCR beta chain was sequenced during a study of cytomegalovirus exposure and HLA in healthy donors (dated by TCRdb to 2015 to 2018). With respect to the entire study: An earlier analysis of around 600 of the donors reported roughly 270 Gb of sequence data and some 120 million unique TCR beta sequences from roughly 180 million T cells. Approximately 300 gigabases of sequencing data and around 80 million unique TCR sequences made up an early release that covered nearly 650 HLA-typed donors. Of the roughly 400 genotyped donors, less than 90% were placed in the genetic ancestry cluster associated with self-reported Caucasian donors. The study aimed to test whether cataloging public T cell receptors could reveal signatures of past pathogen exposure. The study profiled the T cell repertoires of around 700 subjects by immunosequencing and related them to cytomegalovirus serostatus. Besides the first cohort of approximately 710 subjects, a separate validation cohort made up of over 95 different subjects was used. To predict cytomegalovirus infection status, the study combined high-throughput TCR immunosequencing, statistical association of individual TCRs with disease status, and machine learning. A later analysis re-examined previously published TCR beta repertoires from 610 or so donors and added high-resolution HLA genotyping to investigate patterns of TCR occurrence. The later analysis used no new phenotypic data to find candidate immune exposures, relying instead on TCR beta sequences and their occurrence across donors. In an earlier analysis of roughly 540 of the donors, high-throughput TCR beta sequencing was used to judge whether each TCR beta V gene segment behaved as functional or pseudogenic. Alongside the repertoire data, information on donor age, sex, ethnicity and CMV serostatus was compiled. A later genetic analysis took genome-wide SNP genotypes for about three fifths of the 666 donors and used that subset as a discovery cohort. Every repertoire in the discovery cohort had been generated on one and the same sequencing platform. Both class I and class II loci were covered by HLA typing, at four-digit resolution. The number of donors typed differed by locus, with about 629-630 for A, B, C, DRB1 and DQB1, roughly 520 for DQA1, under 610 for DPA1, and roughly 450 for DPB1. Roughly five DR-DQ haplotypes were handled as single units for association and clustering because linkage in the cohort was strong. Across some 400 genotyped donors of the cohort, an average of about 220,000 unique TCR beta nucleotide sequences per donor were sequenced, and around 20% of those sequences were non-productive. Results the study describes overall, beyond this receptor: Most CMV-associated TCR beta chains appeared to be HLA-restricted in a later analysis, and the HLA associations seemed to be driven largely by CMV exposure. When HLA alleles, especially DR and DQ, strongly co-occurred, attributing TCR associations to individual alleles was difficult. In an earlier analysis of fewer than 700 of the donors, most TCR beta V segments appeared in productive rearrangements about 87% or about 30% of the time, broadly matching IMGT annotations. A few of the identified cytomegalovirus-associated TCR beta chains were confirmed in vitro to be specific for cytomegalovirus antigens. In a later genetic analysis, a missense DCLRE1C variant was associated with V-gene and J-gene trimming of TCR beta chains, and the association was replicated in an independent cohort. Most TCR sequences were observed very rarely across donors, whereas some public TCRs were present in many individuals. Compared with equally common non-associated chains, HLA-associated TCR beta chains in a later analysis were more clonally expanded and had lower generation probabilities. Because HLA typing was unavailable for some donors at each locus, only the typed subset was used in association tests. The presence/absence analyses assumed that sequencing depth was roughly uniform across donors, and that assumption may not be true. Specific HLA alleles were associated with 15,000 to 20,000 TCR beta sequences at a false discovery rate of 0.05 in a later analysis. This cohort had only TCR beta chains sequenced, and the lack of alpha or paired-chain data limited which features could be detected. Linkage disequilibrium might explain the correlated functional status among segregating V segments, but an unknown experimental factor could not be ruled out. A further reported finding was that TCR beta sequences accurately predicted the HLA-A and HLA-B alleles for most subjects in the first cohort. A later genetic analysis reported fewer N-insertions in productive TCRs among donors in an Asian-associated ancestry cluster than the roughly 640-donor mean. Immune exposure information for the cohort was limited to CMV serostatus. In both the original and validation cohorts, the classifier was reported to diagnose cytomegalovirus status with high specificity and sensitivity. The study gave a list of 150 to 200 TCR beta chains associated with cytomegalovirus. It was suggested by the authors that the approach could potentially be generalized to other disease states and immunological phenotypes. A cluster of highly shared sequence variants was judged likely to represent a technical artifact of the sequencing pipeline. Because counts were too low, roughly 16 rarely observed V segments, including chromosome 9 orphons, were left out of the earlier analysis of some 600 of the donors. The 87-base-pair reads could not distinguish some IMGT-functional V segments, including TRBV6-2 and TRBV6-3, so those segments were excluded. According to a later analysis, TCR association rates differed among HLA loci, with DRB1 alleles showing the most associated TCRs and HLA-C alleles showing the fewest. A later analysis reported that several top co-occurrence clusters appeared linked to parvovirus B19, influenza, CMV and Epstein-Barr virus.

CDR1 and CDR2, looked up from the germline V gene (reference sequence), are LNHNV and YYDKDF. The germline V end is reduced by 3 bases and the J end by 5 bases; junction bases left unmatched: 7. The CDR3 goes from the cysteine to the phenylalanine over 14 residues. Of all the DNA, just the CDR3 is kept, 42 bases in frame from base 1. Concerning this clone itself: Its recognized antigen is unknown. No quality values exist for individual bases; no much larger clone is one base distant.

The cohort consisted of approximately 670 healthy bone marrow donors. At the time of sampling, every cohort member was nominally healthy, though immune exposures that went unrecorded were likely present. The donor tested CMV seronegative, placing the donor among the 350 to 400 seronegative members of the cohort. A peripheral blood sample was collected from each donor, and TCR beta sequencing was performed on peripheral blood mononuclear cells. The Qiagen DNeasy Blood Extraction Kit was used to extract genomic DNA from the blood cell samples. Library preparation used the immunoSEQ multiplex PCR assay. The multiplex PCR relied on a mix of 60 forward primers for TCR Vbeta segments and 13 reverse primers for TCR Jbeta segments. A multiplex PCR assay on genomic DNA amplified the CDR3 region of rearranged TCR beta genes. The Illumina HiSeq System was used to sequence the amplified TCR beta libraries as 87-base-pair reads. As for the authors' bioinformatics: A later analysis counted 75 million to 100 million unique TCR beta chains across the 550 to 800 repertoires, and 9.5 million to 11 million of these chains were shared by at least two donors. To remove PCR and sequencing errors, raw reads were error-corrected and collapsed into unique sequences using a nearest-neighbor algorithm that merged closely related sequences. Alignment of CDR3 sequences to IMGT reference sequences was used to assign V, D and J gene segments. For a sequence to be retained, at least a six-nucleotide match to both a V gene segment and a J gene segment was required. Rearrangements were called productive when the CDR3 lacked stop codons and stayed in frame with V and J; all others were non-productive. CDR3 was defined according to IMGT convention as the region running from the second conserved V-encoded cysteine to the conserved J-encoded phenylalanine. The earlier analysis of some 540 of the donors excluded any sequence lacking an unambiguous match to a single V gene segment. An earlier analysis of almost 600 of the donors classified V segments as functional when productive rearrangements were above 56.7% and as segregating when the standard deviation between donors was above 5%. A statistical classification framework was built to diagnose cytomegalovirus status from the catalog of TCR beta chain sequences. In a later analysis, TCR nucleotide sequences were compared against IMGT/GENE-DB human TR gene sequences so that V and J genes could be assigned. A later analysis assigned CDR3 sequences and most-parsimonious VDJ recombination scenarios with the TCRdist pipeline. In a later analysis, every TCR beta chain was defined by the combination of its CDR3 amino acid sequence and its V-gene family, and reads without a unique V-gene family were dropped. As a way to deal with suspected cross-contamination and a sequencing artifact, a later analysis dropped 640 or so nucleotide sequences that were highly shared and had low generation probability. A later analysis calculated a clonal expansion index for each public chain from normalized within-repertoire ranks of inferred template counts. A later analysis computed generation probabilities with a VDJ recombination model fitted to out-of-frame rearrangements, and checked the results against IGoR. A later analysis scored TCR-TCR, TCR-HLA and TCR-CMV co-occurrence with hypergeometric tests, applying a repertoire-size bias correction to TCR pairs. To estimate false discovery rates, a later analysis permuted the HLA or CMV assignments 20 times. In a later analysis, co-occurring TCRs were grouped using DBSCAN, with TCRdist sequence similarity added in when clustering inside HLA-allele-positive subsets. For co-occurrence clustering, repertoires with fewer than 30,000 or more than 120,000 public chains were excluded, along with a handful of repertoires with anomalous nucleotide sharing. TCRdb took over this immuneACCESS table, retaining in-frame rearrangements with V and J assigned. Such tables are incomplete; in checked studies, under half of the missing clones stem from an unresolved V gene, and the remainder is unexplained. V, J and clone size reflect that table, while D and trimming were determined from the DNA. Here the sample has 210,000 or so clones; roughly four fifths occur a single time. Of the sample, 1.3% to 1.5% is held by the ten largest clones.

The source material was PBMCs. This chain is built from TRBV15 and TRBJ2-7; 7 nucleotides in the junction match TRBD1. This clonotype was obtained from a girl aged 10 to 17 in good health and CMV-seronegative. The nucleotide sequence reads as follows: TGTGCCACCAGCAGCTACGGGACAGAAGACGAGCAGTACTTC. This sequence encodes CATSSYGTEDEQYF.